Shown below are 29 T cell receptor beta chains from a single sample sequenced in a study of cytomegalovirus exposure and HLA in healthy donors. The data were produced by immunoSEQ multiplex PCR, yet TCRdb's version contains in-frame clones alone and is incomplete. The sample has 100,000 to 150,000 clones; roughly 95% are singletons. Input material: PBMCs. The receptors shown here come from a man aged 18 to 35 in good health and CMV-seronegative.

The chain uses TRBV5-1 and TRBJ2-7; possible D gene TRBD1, 6 bases. Trimming stripped 4 bases from V and 6 bases from J, with 11 bases between. The CDR3 contains 12 residues. Germline CDR1 reads SGHRS; CDR2 reads YFSETQ. This CDR3 is CASSTQGGEQYF. As DNA, the CDR3 is TGCGCCAGCAGCACACAGGGTGGCGAGCAGTACTTC. The full variable domain, in which reference TRBV5-1 and TRBJ2-7 provide the parts outside the CDR3, is KAGVTQTPRYLIKTRGQQVTLSCSPISGHRSVSWYQQTPGQGLQFLFEYFSETQRNKGNFPGRFSGRQFSNSRSEMNVSTLELGDSALYLCASSTQGGEQYFGPGTRLTVT.

J is TRBJ1-1 and V is TRBV5-1, with a weak D call TRBD1 (5 bases). V lost 2 bases, J lost 0 bases, and 11 bases lay in between. The germline V gene has CDR1 SGHRS and CDR2 YFSETQ. The CDR3 loop spans 15 amino acids. The CDR3 bases are TGCGCCAGCAGCTTCTTCGACAGCATGAACACTGAAGCTTTCTTT. Translating gives CASSFFDSMNTEAFF.

This chain joins TRBV18 and TRBJ1-4, with TRBD1 matching 8 bases. The CDR3 loop spans 16 amino acids. Unmatched junction bases numbered 8, after V lost 0 bases and J lost 8 bases. The germline V gene encodes CDR1 KGHSH and CDR2 LQKENI. CDR3: CASSPPPGGFVEKLFF. As DNA, the CDR3 is TGTGCCAGCTCACCACCCCCAGGGGGCTTTGTGGAAAAACTGTTTTTT.

This chain joins TRBV4-3 and TRBJ2-1; tentatively, D is TRBD2 (5 bases). There are 19 residues in the CDR3. Germline V lookup: CDR1 LGHNA, CDR2 YSLEER. Trimming cost V 0 bases and J 0 bases, with 18 bases left between them. The CDR3 nucleotides read TGCGCCAGCAGCCAAGAATGGGTCGGAGGAGGAACCTCCTACAATGAGCAGTTCTTC. Amino acid sequence: CASSQEWVGGGTSYNEQFF.

V gene TRBV27 combines with J gene TRBJ1-5; perhaps TRBD1 as D (5 bases). Trimming took off 2 bases at V and 4 bases at J, with 9 bases between the two ends. This CDR3 region has 14 residues. Looked up from germline, CDR1 is MNHEY and CDR2 is SMNVEV (reference sequence). CDR3 nucleotides: TGTGCCAGCAGTTTACGGGGGGAAAATCAGCCCCAGCATTTT. It encodes CASSLRGENQPQHF.

This chain's CDR3 is CASRTTGLSTDTQYF. CDR3 nucleotides: TGTGCCAGCAGAACAACGGGACTTAGCACAGATACGCAGTATTTT. The chain employs TRBV7-9 and TRBJ2-3, with D tentatively TRBD2 (6 bases). Germline CDR1 is SEHNR and CDR2 is FQNEAQ (reference sequence). CDR3 length equals 15 residues. The V and J ends lost 6 bases and 0 bases respectively, with 13 bases between them.

This clone has a single count. The chain joins TRBV29-1 to TRBJ1-2; D remains ambiguous. Germline V CDR1 and CDR2: SQVTM, ANQGSEA. V shed 7 bases and J shed 7 bases, with 7 bases lying between them. The CDR3 consists of 9 residues. Here the CDR3 DNA reads TGCAGCGAGAGGGCTGGCTACACCTTC. Residues: CSERAGYTF.

V is TRBV28 and J is TRBJ1-2; TRBD1 aligns across 7 bases. The ends lost 8 bases at V and 1 base at J; junction bases unmatched: 4. The CDR3 has 13 residues. The germline V gene encodes CDR1 MDHEN and CDR2 SYDVKM. The chain's CDR3 is CASGDRYNYGYTF. CDR3 nucleotide sequence: TGTGCCAGCGGGGACAGATATAACTATGGCTACACCTTC.

V and J are TRBV19 and TRBJ1-1, with 7 bases lining up with TRBD1. J was trimmed by 1 base and V by 6 bases; bases with no gene match: 5. This CDR3 is built from 14 residues. CDR1 and CDR2 (germline): LNHDA, SQIVND (reference sequence). The CDR3 reads CASSLTGTNTEAFF. The CDR3 nucleotides read TGTGCCAGTAGCCTGACAGGGACGAACACTGAAGCTTTCTTT.

This clone was seen more than once but under ten times. The identical CDR3 is also encoded by other nucleotide sequences in the sample. The J gene is TRBJ2-3, the V gene TRBV29-1; 7 nucleotides align to TRBD1. V trimming: 6 bases; J trimming: 1 base; junction bases outside the gene matches: 4. This CDR3 comprises 13 residues. CDR1 is SQVTM, CDR2 ANQGSEA, per germline. The CDR3 DNA reads as TGCAGCGTCCGACAGGGAGGCACAGATACGCAGTATTTT. This gives the protein CSVRQGGTDTQYF.

CDR3 loop: CASSQEGTSYYEQYF. The CDR3 DNA is TGCGCCAGCAGCCAAGAAGGGACTAGCTATTACGAGCAGTACTTC. This rearrangement joins TRBV4-3 to TRBJ2-7; 9 nucleotides line up with TRBD2. The germline gives CDR1 LGHNA, CDR2 YSLEER. There are 15 residues in the CDR3. After removal of 0 bases from V and 4 bases from J, the junction contained 4 bases not matched to a gene.

This clone was seen only once. The chain couples TRBV7-2 to TRBJ1-2, with 8 bases matching TRBD1. V lost 5 bases and J lost 4; bases outside the gene matches: 6. Germline CDR1 is SGHTA and CDR2 is FQGNSA. The CDR3 length is 14 residues. CDR3 in DNA: TGTGCCAGCAGCCCGGGACAGGCCTTCTATGGCTACACCTTC. Protein product: CASSPGQAFYGYTF.

This rearrangement joins TRBV7-6 to TRBJ2-3, with D possibly matching TRBD2 (6 bases). Per the germline V gene, CDR1 is SGHVS and CDR2 is FNYEAQ. This CDR3 region has 15 residues. Trimming pared 3 bases from V and 1 base from J, leaving 11 bases between. CDR3 sequence: CASSFALAGTDTQYF. CDR3 sequence (DNA): TGTGCCAGCAGCTTTGCACTAGCTGGCACAGATACGCAGTATTTT.

The rearrangement joins TRBV28 to TRBJ1-5, with TRBD1 as a possible D gene (5 bases). The CDR3 spans 17 residues. The ends were cut back, 3 bases at V and 6 bases at J, with 21 bases in the middle. The germline CDR1 and CDR2 sequences are MDHEN and SYDVKM. CDR3 in DNA: TGTGCCAGCAGTTTTTCCCGATCCCCCAGGGAGGGTCAGCCCCAGCATTTT. It is translated as CASSFSRSPREGQPQHF.

The chain recombines TRBV7-2 with TRBJ2-3; D is unclear. Germline-derived CDR1 and CDR2 are SGHTA and FQGNSA. Trimming left V 3 bases short and J 4 bases short, with 8 bases between. The length of the CDR3 is 13 residues. Written as DNA, the CDR3 is TGTGCCAGCAGCTTTCTAGTATCAGATACGCAGTATTTT. Its translation is CASSFLVSDTQYF.

This chain links TRBV19 with TRBJ2-7; TRBD1 aligns across 9 bases. The V gene's germline CDR1 is LNHDA and CDR2 SQIVND (reference sequence). This CDR3 is built from 15 residues. With 4 bases clipped from V and 3 bases from J, the junction kept 7 bases outside the gene matches. This CDR3 reads CASSSLQGAFYEQYF. CDR3 DNA: TGTGCCAGTAGTAGCCTACAGGGGGCCTTCTACGAGCAGTACTTC.

This chain uses TRBV7-8 with TRBJ2-1, with 9 bases matching TRBD2. This CDR3 spans 15 amino acids. In germline, CDR1 is SGHVS, CDR2 FQNEAQ. The V gene end was trimmed by 3 bases and the J gene end by 8 bases; junction bases not matched to a gene: 8. The CDR3 DNA reads TGTGCCAGCAGCTTTTATAGCGGGAGAGGAGATGAGCAGTTCTTC. Protein product: CASSFYSGRGDEQFF. Supplemented by reference TRBV7-8 and TRBJ2-1, the full variable domain reads GAGVSQSPRYKVAKRGQDVALRCDPISGHVSLFWYQQALGQGPEFLTYFQNEAQLDKSGLPSDRFFAERPEGSVSTLKIQRTQQEDSAVYLCASSFYSGRGDEQFFGPGTRLTVL.

V usage is TRBV4-3 and J usage is TRBJ2-3; no clear D gene. The CDR3 is 13 amino acids. From germline, CDR1 is LGHNA and CDR2 YSLEER. The V and J ends lost 4 bases and 6 bases respectively, with 11 bases between them. The CDR3 loop reads CASSLFVEDTQYF. CDR3 nucleotide sequence: TGCGCCAGCAGCCTCTTCGTCGAGGATACGCAGTATTTT.

The CDR3 is CASSEDRGWDIQYF. The CDR3 DNA reads as TGTGCCAGCAGTGAAGACAGGGGGTGGGACATTCAGTACTTC. This sequence joins TRBV6-1 and TRBJ2-4; 8 nucleotides agree with TRBD1. Germline loops: CDR1 MNHNS, CDR2 SASEGT. The V segment lost 1 base and the J segment 8 bases; nucleotides outside the gene matches: 4. This CDR3 has 14 residues.

The J gene is TRBJ2-1, the V gene TRBV5-1, with 12 nucleotides matching TRBD2. Trimming at V came to 1 base and at J to 10 bases, leaving 9 bases not matched to a gene. CDR3 length: 16 amino acids. Germline values: CDR1 SGHRS, CDR2 YFSETQ. The CDR3 DNA reads as TGCGCCAGCAGCTTGACTAGCGGGAGGCCCTTAGGGGAGCAGTTCTTC. Protein sequence: CASSLTSGRPLGEQFF.

The chain employs TRBV19 and TRBJ2-2, with 10 bases identical to TRBD2. The J segment lost 6 bases and the V segment lost 5 bases, leaving 6 bases of the junction unmatched. CDR3 size: 15 residues. CDR1 is LNHDA, CDR2 SQIVND, per germline (reference sequence). For the CDR3, the DNA is TGTGCCAGTAGTTACCTAGCGGGAGCGGCCGGGGAGCTGTTTTTT. Translating gives CASSYLAGAAGELFF.

The rearrangement joins TRBV5-6 to TRBJ2-7; maybe TRBD2 (5 bases). Per germline, CDR1 SGHDT and CDR2 YYEEEE. There are 14 residues in the CDR3. V was pared by 0 bases and J by 10 bases, with 17 bases between. As DNA, the CDR3 is TGTGCCAGCAGCTTGGACCTTTTAGGGAGATTTCAGTACTTC. Its translation: CASSLDLLGRFQYF.

The chain recombines TRBV18 with TRBJ2-7; D not resolved. Trimming removed 3 bases at V and 2 bases at J, with 14 bases between. CDR1 is KGHSH, CDR2 LQKENI, per germline. This CDR3 region has 15 residues. CDR3 region: CASSPYPPLTYEQYF. The CDR3 region has the DNA TGTGCCAGCTCACCCTACCCACCTTTGACCTACGAGCAGTACTTC.

The V call is TRBV14, the J call TRBJ2-1; TRBD1 agrees at 7 bases. V was pared by 0 bases and J by 7 bases, with 9 bases of the junction left unmatched. From germline, CDR1 is SGHDN and CDR2 FVKESK. CDR3 length: 16 amino acids. In DNA, the CDR3 is TGTGCCAGCAGCCAAGAACTGGGACAGTCCCTAAATGAGCAGTTCTTC. Translating it yields CASSQELGQSLNEQFF.

The genes are TRBV28 and TRBJ2-7, with 10 bases lining up with TRBD2. This CDR3 has 15 amino acids. The V segment lost 3 bases and the J segment 1 base; nucleotides outside the gene matches: 3. The germline CDR1 and CDR2 sequences are MDHEN and SYDVKM. CDR3 sequence (DNA): TGTGCCAGCAGTTTGGGACTAGCGTCTTCCTACGAGCAGTACTTC. It is translated as CASSLGLASSYEQYF.

The rearrangement links TRBV30 to TRBJ2-1; tentatively, D is TRBD1 (5 bases). This CDR3 is built from 13 residues. The germline V gene encodes CDR1 GTSNPN and CDR2 SVGIG (reference sequence). V dropped 0 bases and J dropped 8 bases, with 11 bases sitting between them. CDR3 sequence reads: CAWSVIVGDEQFF. The CDR3 region has the DNA TGTGCCTGGAGTGTTATAGTAGGGGATGAGCAGTTCTTC.

This sequence joins TRBV29-1 and TRBJ2-1; D is uncertain. CDR3 length: 12 residues. CDR1 is SQVTM, CDR2 ANQGSEA, per germline. Trimming pared 3 bases from V and 1 base from J, leaving 4 bases between. The CDR3 DNA reads TGCAGCGTTGAGCGATCCTACAATGAGCAGTTCTTC. Its translation: CSVERSYNEQFF.

The rearrangement links TRBV19 to TRBJ2-2, with D perhaps matching TRBD2 (5 bases). Trimming cost V 3 bases and J 7 bases, with 15 bases left between them. Germline V gives CDR1 LNHDA, CDR2 SQIVND (reference sequence). There are 15 residues in the CDR3. The CDR3 reads CASSIRASEGGELFF. In nucleotides, the CDR3 is TGTGCCAGTAGTATCCGCGCCAGCGAGGGCGGGGAGCTGTTTTTT. Based on the CDR3 plus reference TRBV19 and TRBJ2-2, the full variable domain is DGGITQSPKYLFRKEGQNVTLSCEQNLNHDAMYWYRQDPGQGLRLIYYSQIVNDFQKGDIAEGYSVSREKKESFPLTVTSAQKNPTAFYLCASSIRASEGGELFFGEGSRLTVL.

This clone was seen just once. The J gene is TRBJ2-3, the V gene TRBV28, with 8 bases lining up with TRBD1. Per germline, CDR1 MDHEN and CDR2 SYDVKM. The CDR3 consists of 13 residues. V trimming: 7 bases; J trimming: 1 base; junction bases outside the gene matches: 1. The DNA of the CDR3 is TGTGCCAGCAAGACAGGGGGCACAGATACGCAGTATTTT. The encoded protein is CASKTGGTDTQYF.